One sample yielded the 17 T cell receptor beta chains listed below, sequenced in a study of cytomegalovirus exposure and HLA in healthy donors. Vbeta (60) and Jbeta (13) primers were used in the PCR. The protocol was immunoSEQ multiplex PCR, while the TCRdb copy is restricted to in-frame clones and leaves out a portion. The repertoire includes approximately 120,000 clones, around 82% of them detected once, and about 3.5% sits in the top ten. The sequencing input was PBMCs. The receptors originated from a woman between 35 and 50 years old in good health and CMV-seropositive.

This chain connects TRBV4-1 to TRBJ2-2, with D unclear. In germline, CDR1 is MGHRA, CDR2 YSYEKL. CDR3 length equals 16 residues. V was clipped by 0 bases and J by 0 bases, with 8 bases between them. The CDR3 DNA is TGCGCCAGCAGCCAAGATCCCGGGTCGAACACCGGGGAGCTGTTTTTT. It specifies CASSQDPGSNTGELFF.

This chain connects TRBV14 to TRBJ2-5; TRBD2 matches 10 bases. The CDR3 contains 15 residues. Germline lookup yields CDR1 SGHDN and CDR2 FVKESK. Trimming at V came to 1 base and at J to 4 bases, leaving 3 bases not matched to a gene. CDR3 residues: CASSQGTSGGETQYF. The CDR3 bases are TGTGCCAGCAGCCAAGGGACTAGCGGCGGAGAGACCCAGTACTTC.

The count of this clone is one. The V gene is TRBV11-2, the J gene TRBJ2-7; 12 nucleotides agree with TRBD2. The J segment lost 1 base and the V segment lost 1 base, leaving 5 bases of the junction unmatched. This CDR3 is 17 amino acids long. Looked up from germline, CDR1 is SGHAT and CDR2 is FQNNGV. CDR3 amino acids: CASSLGTSGILSYEQYF. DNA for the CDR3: TGTGCCAGCAGCTTAGGGACTAGCGGGATATTATCCTACGAGCAGTACTTC. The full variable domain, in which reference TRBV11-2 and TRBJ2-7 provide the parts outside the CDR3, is EAGVAQSPRYKIIEKRQSVAFWCNPISGHATLYWYQQILGQGPKLLIQFQNNGVVDDSQLPKDRFSAERLKGVDSTLKIQPAKLEDSAVYLCASSLGTSGILSYEQYFGPGTRLTVT.

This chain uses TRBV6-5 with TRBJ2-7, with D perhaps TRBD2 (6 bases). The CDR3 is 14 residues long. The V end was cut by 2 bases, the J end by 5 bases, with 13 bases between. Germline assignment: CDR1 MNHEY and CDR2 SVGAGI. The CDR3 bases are TGTGCCAGCAGTTACACGGGGAGGCTCCACGAGCAGTACTTC. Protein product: CASSYTGRLHEQYF.

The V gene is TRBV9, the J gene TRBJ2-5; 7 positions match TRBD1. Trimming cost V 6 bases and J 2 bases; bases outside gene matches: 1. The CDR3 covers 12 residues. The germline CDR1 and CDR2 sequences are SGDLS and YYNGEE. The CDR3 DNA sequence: TGTGCCAGCAACAGGGGACAAGAGACCCAGTACTTC. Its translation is CASNRGQETQYF.

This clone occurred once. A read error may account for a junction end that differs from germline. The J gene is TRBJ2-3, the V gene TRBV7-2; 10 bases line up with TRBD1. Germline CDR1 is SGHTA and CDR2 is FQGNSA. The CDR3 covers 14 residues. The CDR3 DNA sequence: TGTGCCAGCAGCTTAGCACTGACAGGGGGCGCTCCGGATTTT. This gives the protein CASSLALTGGAPDF.

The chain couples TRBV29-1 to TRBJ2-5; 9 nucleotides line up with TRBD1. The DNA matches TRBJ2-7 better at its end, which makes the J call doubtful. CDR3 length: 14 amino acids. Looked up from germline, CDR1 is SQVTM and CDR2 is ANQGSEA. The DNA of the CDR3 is TGCAGCGTCGCGTATACACAGGGGGCCGGCGAGCAGTACTTC. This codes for CSVAYTQGAGEQYF.

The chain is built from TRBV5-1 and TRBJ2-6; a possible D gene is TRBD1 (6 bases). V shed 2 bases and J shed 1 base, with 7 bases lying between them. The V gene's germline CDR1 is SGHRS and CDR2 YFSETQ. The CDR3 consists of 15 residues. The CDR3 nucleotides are TGCGCCAGCAGCTTCCAGGGGTCTGGGGCCAACGTCCTGACTTTC. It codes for CASSFQGSGANVLTF.

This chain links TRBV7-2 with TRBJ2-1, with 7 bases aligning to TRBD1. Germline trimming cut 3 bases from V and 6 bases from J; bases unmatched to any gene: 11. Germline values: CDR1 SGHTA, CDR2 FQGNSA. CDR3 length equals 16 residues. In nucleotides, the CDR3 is TGTGCCAGCAGCTTTCATTACAGGGGTCCCTTCAATGAGCAGTTCTTC. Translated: CASSFHYRGPFNEQFF.

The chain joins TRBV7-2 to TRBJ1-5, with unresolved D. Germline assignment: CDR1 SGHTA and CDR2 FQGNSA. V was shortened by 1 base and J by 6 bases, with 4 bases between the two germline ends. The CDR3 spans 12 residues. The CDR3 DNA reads TGTGCCAGCAGCTTAGACAGTCAGCCCCAGCATTTT. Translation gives CASSLDSQPQHF. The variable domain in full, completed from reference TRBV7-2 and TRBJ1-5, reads GAGVSQSPSNKVTEKGKDVELRCDPISGHTALYWYRQSLGQGLEFLIYFQGNSAPDKSGLPSDRFSAERTGGSVSTLTIQRTQQEDSAVYLCASSLDSQPQHFGDGTRLSIL.

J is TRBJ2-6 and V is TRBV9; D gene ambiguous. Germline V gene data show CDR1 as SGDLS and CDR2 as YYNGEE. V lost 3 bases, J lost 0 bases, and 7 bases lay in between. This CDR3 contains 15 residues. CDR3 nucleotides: TGTGCCAGCAGCGCCGTGCGCTCTGGGGCCAACGTCCTGACTTTC. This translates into CASSAVRSGANVLTF. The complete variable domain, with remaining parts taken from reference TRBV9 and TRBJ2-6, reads DSGVTQTPKHLITATGQRVTLRCSPRSGDLSVYWYQQSLDQGLQFLIQYYNGEERAKGNILERFSAQQFPDLHSELNLSSLELGDSALYFCASSAVRSGANVLTFGAGSRLTVL.

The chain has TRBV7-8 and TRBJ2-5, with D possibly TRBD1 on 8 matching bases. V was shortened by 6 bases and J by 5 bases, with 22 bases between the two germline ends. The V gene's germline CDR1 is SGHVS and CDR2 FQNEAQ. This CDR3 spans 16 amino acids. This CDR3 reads CASRSQGGLVGETQYF. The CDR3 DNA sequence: TGTGCCAGCAGATCACAGGGGGGGTTGGTCGGGGAGACCCAGTACTTC.

CDR3 protein: CASRGHWGIGEQFF. CDR3 DNA sequence: TGTGCCAGCAGGGGACACTGGGGGATCGGAGAGCAGTTCTTC. The V gene is TRBV6-1, the J gene TRBJ2-1; tentatively, D is TRBD1 (6 bases). The V gene lost 6 bases and the J gene lost 10 bases, with 19 bases spanning the gap. The CDR3 is 14 residues long. Germline CDR1 is MNHNS and CDR2 is SASEGT.

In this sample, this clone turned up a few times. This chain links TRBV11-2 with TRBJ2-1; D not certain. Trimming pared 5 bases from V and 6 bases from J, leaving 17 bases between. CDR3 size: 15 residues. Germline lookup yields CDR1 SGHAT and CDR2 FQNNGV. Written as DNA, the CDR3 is TGTGCCAGCAGCCCACCTACTCCTAGGAGCAATGAGCAGTTCTTC. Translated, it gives CASSPPTPRSNEQFF.

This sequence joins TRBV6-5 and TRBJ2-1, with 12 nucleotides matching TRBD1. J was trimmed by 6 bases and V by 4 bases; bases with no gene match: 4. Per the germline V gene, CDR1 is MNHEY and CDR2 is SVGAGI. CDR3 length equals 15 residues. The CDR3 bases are TGTGCCAGCAGTTGGGGACAGGGGGCGCGCAATGAGCAGTTCTTC. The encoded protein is CASSWGQGARNEQFF.

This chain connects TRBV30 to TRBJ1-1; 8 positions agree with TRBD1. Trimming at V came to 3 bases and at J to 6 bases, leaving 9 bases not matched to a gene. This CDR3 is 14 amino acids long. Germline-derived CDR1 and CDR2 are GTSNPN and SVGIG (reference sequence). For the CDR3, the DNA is TGTGCCTGGAGGCGCAGGGGGCGCGGAGCTGAAGCTTTCTTT. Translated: CAWRRRGRGAEAFF. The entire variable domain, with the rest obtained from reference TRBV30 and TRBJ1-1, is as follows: SQTIHQWPATLVQPVGSPLSLECTVEGTSNPNLYWYRQAAGRGLQLLFYSVGIGQISSEVPQNLSASRPQDRQFILSSKKLLLSDSGFYLCAWRRRGRGAEAFFGQGTRLTVV.

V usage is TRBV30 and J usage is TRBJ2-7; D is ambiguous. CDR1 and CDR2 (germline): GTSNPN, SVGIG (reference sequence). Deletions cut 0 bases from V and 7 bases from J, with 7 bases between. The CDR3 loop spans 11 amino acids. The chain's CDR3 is CAWSVLLEQYF. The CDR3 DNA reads TGTGCCTGGAGTGTACTACTTGAGCAGTACTTC.